Shown below are 26 T cell receptor beta chains from a single sample sequenced in a study of CD8 T cells in Susac syndrome. Random hexamers were used to reverse transcribe an amount of about 0.5 to 1 ug RNA. TCRdb recomputed calls from the immunoSEQ multiplex PCR reads with MiXCR, one row per CDR3 protein. The sample consists of about 190,000 distinct CDR3 sequences, approximately 96% of them appearing once. The specimen was CD4+ T cells from PBMCs. All receptors come from a human donor with Susac syndrome.

The rearrangement uses TRBV28 and TRBJ1-2; D unclear. The V gene lost 6 bases and the J gene lost 6 bases, with 17 bases spanning the gap. CDR1 and CDR2 from the germline V gene are MDHEN and SYDVKM. CDR3 length equals 14 residues. CDR3 sequence: CASSPPPGVNGYTF. Written as DNA, the CDR3 is TGTGCCAGCAGCCCGCCTCCTGGGGTTAATGGCTACACCTTC.

V gene TRBV30 combines with J gene TRBJ2-1; 10 bases match TRBD2. Germline CDR1 and CDR2: GTSNPN and SVGIG (reference sequence). The CDR3 length is 13 residues. V was clipped by 4 bases and J by 7 bases; unmatched bases: 4. CDR3 amino acids: CAWTSGGHNEQFF. Here the CDR3 DNA reads TGTGCCTGGACTAGCGGGGGCCATAATGAGCAGTTCTTC.

The V call is TRBV7-6, the J call TRBJ2-7, with D possibly TRBD1 on 7 matching bases. This CDR3 is built from 15 residues. Between the trimmed V and J ends, which lost 1 base and 3 bases, there was a span of 13 bases. Per the germline V gene, CDR1 is SGHVS and CDR2 is FNYEAQ. The CDR3, as DNA: TGTGCCAGCAGCTTAGGGGCAGGGGGAGGCTACGAGCAGTACTTC. As protein: CASSLGAGGGYEQYF.

The chain has TRBV12-3 or TRBV12-4 and TRBJ2-2, with 13 nucleotides matching TRBD2. V trimming: 6 bases; J trimming: 6 bases; junction bases outside the gene matches: 4. The CDR3 consists of 15 residues. The CDR3 reads CASSLLAGGPGELFF. The CDR3 nucleotides are TGTGCCAGCAGCCTACTAGCGGGGGGGCCCGGGGAGCTGTTTTTT.

V usage is TRBV12-3 or TRBV12-4 and J usage is TRBJ2-5; 8 nucleotides agree with TRBD1. Trimming cost V 1 base and J 5 bases; bases outside gene matches: 9. The CDR3 runs to 16 residues. The CDR3 nucleotides are TGTGCCAGCAGTTTAGGTTCGGGACAGGTTCCGGAGACCCAGTACTTC. Translating gives CASSLGSGQVPETQYF.

This chain joins TRBV30 and TRBJ1-3; D gene uncertain. In germline, CDR1 is GTSNPN, CDR2 SVGIG (reference sequence). There are 14 residues in the CDR3. Trimming cost V 0 bases and J 0 bases, with 6 bases left between them. The CDR3 DNA reads TGTGCCTGGAGTGTAGAGAGCTCTGGAAACACCATATATTTT. Translated, it gives CAWSVESSGNTIYF.

The chain links TRBV15 to TRBJ2-7; perhaps TRBD1 as D (6 bases). This CDR3 spans 15 amino acids. The V and J ends lost 1 base and 2 bases respectively, with 12 bases between them. Germline assignment: CDR1 LNHNV and CDR2 YYDKDF (reference sequence). The CDR3 loop reads CATSRGGGQPYEQYF. The CDR3 nucleotides are TGTGCCACCAGCAGAGGAGGCGGACAGCCCTACGAGCAGTACTTC.

This clonotype was observed a single time. The chain uses TRBV3-1 and TRBJ1-1; D not resolved. In germline, CDR1 is LGHDT, CDR2 YNNKEL (reference sequence). The CDR3 runs to 13 residues. Trimming removed 1 base at V and 3 bases at J, with 6 bases between. CDR3 nucleotide sequence: TGTGCCAGCAGCCAAGGAAGCCACACTGAAGCTTTCTTT. This gives the protein CASSQGSHTEAFF.

The CDR3: CSARREGRQPQHF. The CDR3 region has the DNA TGCAGTGCTAGAAGAGAGGGCCGTCAGCCCCAGCATTTT. This chain connects TRBV20-1 to TRBJ1-5; D unclear. Per germline, CDR1 DFQATT and CDR2 SNEGSKA (reference sequence). This CDR3 region has 13 residues. V was clipped by 2 bases and J by 6 bases, with 11 bases between them.

This chain joins TRBV14 and TRBJ2-7; TRBD1 or TRBD2 may be the D gene (5 bases each). CDR1 SGHDN and CDR2 FVKESK come from the germline V gene. This CDR3 spans 13 amino acids. V dropped 2 bases and J dropped 6 bases, with 11 bases sitting between them. CDR3 DNA: TGTGCCAGCAGCCAAAAGGGACGGGCCGAGCAGTACTTC. Translated, it gives CASSQKGRAEQYF.

V and J are TRBV3-1 and TRBJ2-7, with unresolved D. V gave up 2 bases and J gave up 2 bases, with 7 bases separating them. CDR1 LGHDT and CDR2 YNNKEL come from the germline V gene (reference sequence). The CDR3 has 13 amino acids. Here the CDR3 DNA reads TGTGCCAGCAGCCAATACGGACCCTACGAGCAGTACTTC. Protein sequence: CASSQYGPYEQYF.

The rearrangement uses TRBV29-1 and TRBJ2-5, with D perhaps TRBD2 (6 bases). Trimming shortened V by 4 bases and J by 5 bases, and 8 bases separated the two germline ends. Germline values: CDR1 SQVTM, CDR2 ANQGSEA. There are 11 residues in the CDR3. The CDR3 DNA sequence: TGCAGCGTTGTGAGCGGGGAGACCCAGTACTTC. Its protein product is CSVVSGETQYF.

V gene TRBV19 combines with J gene TRBJ1-2; a weak D match, TRBD1 (5 bases). The V and J ends lost 4 bases and 4 bases respectively, with 13 bases between them. Germline-derived CDR1 and CDR2 are LNHDA and SQIVND (reference sequence). This CDR3 spans 14 amino acids. CDR3 region: CASSTSGTTYGYTF. The CDR3 bases are TGTGCCAGTAGTACATCCGGGACTACCTATGGCTACACCTTC. Supplemented by reference TRBV19 and TRBJ1-2, the full variable domain reads DGGITQSPKYLFRKEGQNVTLSCEQNLNHDAMYWYRQDPGQGLRLIYYSQIVNDFQKGDIAEGYSVSREKKESFPLTVTSAQKNPTAFYLCASSTSGTTYGYTFGSGTRLTVV.

V is TRBV29-1 and J is TRBJ2-3, with D possibly matching TRBD1 (6 bases). The CDR3 is 13 amino acids. CDR1 and CDR2 (germline): SQVTM, ANQGSEA. Trimming pared 5 bases from V and 2 bases from J, leaving 11 bases between. CDR3 DNA: TGCAGCGTTCGAAGGGGGACCACAGATACGCAGTATTTT. This codes for CSVRRGTTDTQYF.

The chain combines TRBV30 with TRBJ2-7; 7 bases align to TRBD2. With V trimmed by 4 bases and J by 6 bases, 15 bases remained unmatched. This CDR3 spans 15 amino acids. The V gene's germline CDR1 is GTSNPN and CDR2 SVGIG (reference sequence). For the CDR3, the DNA is TGTGCCTGGATCGAACGGACTAGGCCAGGTAGCGAGCAGTACTTC. Translated, it gives CAWIERTRPGSEQYF.

This chain uses TRBV20-1 with TRBJ2-2, with 10 bases aligning to TRBD2. Germline V gene lookup returns CDR1 DFQATT and CDR2 SNEGSKA (reference sequence). The trim removed 3 bases at V and 0 bases at J, leaving 1 base unmatched. CDR3 length: 15 residues. The CDR3 DNA sequence: TGCAGTGCTAGTAGCGGGGGGCCGAACACCGGGGAGCTGTTTTTT. Its translation: CSASSGGPNTGELFF.

V gene TRBV15 combines with J gene TRBJ2-3, with TRBD1 identical over 10 bases. The CDR3 has 16 amino acids. Trimming took 5 bases from V and 1 from J; bases not matched to a gene: 6. Germline CDR1 LNHNV, CDR2 YYDKDF (reference sequence). The CDR3 spells CATSVRQGAGTDTQYF. CDR3 coding DNA: TGTGCCACCAGCGTAAGACAGGGGGCCGGCACAGATACGCAGTATTTT.

The chain uses TRBV6-2 or TRBV6-3 and TRBJ1-2, with no clear D. The CDR3 totals 14 residues. V lost 4 bases to trimming and J lost 6 bases, with 15 bases between them. CDR1 is MNHEY, CDR2 SVGEGT, per germline. CDR3 sequence (DNA): TGTGCCAGCAGTTCGGTATCCGAGTCCCATGGCTACACCTTC. It encodes CASSSVSESHGYTF.

The chain recombines TRBV7-8 with TRBJ1-1; 10 bases fit TRBD1. CDR1 is SGHVS and CDR2 is FQNEAQ in the germline V gene. The CDR3 runs to 13 residues. V dropped 6 bases and J dropped 4; count of bases not matched to a gene: 2. The DNA for the CDR3 is TGTGCCAGCAGTCGGGACAGGGGCACTGAAGCTTTCTTT. This gives the protein CASSRDRGTEAFF. Looking up the rest from reference TRBV7-8 and TRBJ1-1 gives the full variable domain: GAGVSQSPRYKVAKRGQDVALRCDPISGHVSLFWYQQALGQGPEFLTYFQNEAQLDKSGLPSDRFFAERPEGSVSTLKIQRTQQEDSAVYLCASSRDRGTEAFFGQGTRLTVV.

The chain carries TRBV20-1 and TRBJ1-5; TRBD1 aligns across 9 bases. This CDR3 has 15 amino acids. Germline assignment: CDR1 DFQATT and CDR2 SNEGSKA (reference sequence). Unmatched junction bases numbered 7, after V lost 5 bases and J lost 2 bases. The CDR3 DNA follows: TGCAGTGCTTCCTACAGACAGGGGGGCAATCAGCCCCAGCATTTT. Protein sequence: CSASYRQGGNQPQHF.

The genes are TRBV5-1 and TRBJ2-2; TRBD1 might be the D (6 bases). The CDR3 contains 13 residues. CDR1 and CDR2 (germline): SGHRS, YFSETQ. V lost 8 bases and J 3 bases, leaving 11 bases between the germline ends. The chain's CDR3 is CASKTGHTGELFF. The CDR3 nucleotides are TGCGCCAGTAAAACAGGGCACACCGGGGAGCTGTTTTTT.

The rearrangement links TRBV5-4 to TRBJ1-2, with unresolved D. Trimming removed 0 bases at V and 3 bases at J, with 6 bases between. From germline, CDR1 is SGHNT and CDR2 YYREEE (reference sequence). The CDR3 consists of 13 residues. The CDR3 DNA is TGTGCCAGCAGCTTGGCGGCAGACTATGGCTACACCTTC. It specifies CASSLAADYGYTF.

The rearrangement uses TRBV3-1 and TRBJ2-7; 8 bases are shared with TRBD2. Germline CDR1 LGHDT, CDR2 YNNKEL (reference sequence). CDR3 size: 15 residues. V shed 1 base and J 6 bases; nucleotides not matched to a gene: 8. CDR3 in amino acids: CASSQVGLENGEQYF. Written as DNA, the CDR3 is TGTGCCAGCAGCCAAGTGGGACTAGAGAACGGCGAGCAGTACTTC.

The chain employs TRBV12-3 or TRBV12-4 and TRBJ2-5; 8 nucleotides line up with TRBD1. CDR3 size: 15 residues. V shed 3 bases and J 9 bases; nucleotides not matched to a gene: 12. CDR3 sequence: CASSFTGGILQAQYF. The DNA of the CDR3 is TGTGCCAGCAGTTTTACAGGGGGGATACTACAGGCCCAGTACTTC.

This chain uses TRBV7-9 with TRBJ1-2, with TRBD1 matching 10 bases. CDR3 length: 14 residues. Trimming removed 1 base from V and 7 bases from J; junction bases left unmatched: 3. Germline CDR1 reads SEHNR; CDR2 reads FQNEAQ (reference sequence). CDR3: CASSLGQGATGYTF. The CDR3 DNA sequence: TGTGCCAGCAGCTTAGGACAGGGGGCGACTGGCTACACCTTC.

This sequence joins TRBV20-1 and TRBJ2-3, with D perhaps given as TRBD1 or TRBD2 (5 bases each). V was pared by 5 bases and J by 6 bases, with 15 bases between. This CDR3 comprises 13 residues. Germline-derived CDR1 and CDR2 are DFQATT and SNEGSKA (reference sequence). CDR3 sequence reads: CSAGTQGADTQYF. In DNA form, the CDR3 reads TGCAGTGCTGGGACCCAAGGGGCGGATACGCAGTATTTT.